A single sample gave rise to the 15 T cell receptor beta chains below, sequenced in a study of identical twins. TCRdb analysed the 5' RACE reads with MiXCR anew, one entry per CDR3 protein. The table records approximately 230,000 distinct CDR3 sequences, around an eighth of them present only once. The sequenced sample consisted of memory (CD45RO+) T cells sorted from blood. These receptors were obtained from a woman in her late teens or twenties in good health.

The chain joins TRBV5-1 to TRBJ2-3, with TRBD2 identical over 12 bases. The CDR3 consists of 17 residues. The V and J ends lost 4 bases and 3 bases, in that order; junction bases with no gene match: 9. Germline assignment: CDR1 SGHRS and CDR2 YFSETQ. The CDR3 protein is CASSPSGLAGRTDTQYF. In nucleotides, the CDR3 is TGCGCCAGCAGCCCTTCAGGACTAGCGGGAAGGACAGATACGCAGTATTTT.

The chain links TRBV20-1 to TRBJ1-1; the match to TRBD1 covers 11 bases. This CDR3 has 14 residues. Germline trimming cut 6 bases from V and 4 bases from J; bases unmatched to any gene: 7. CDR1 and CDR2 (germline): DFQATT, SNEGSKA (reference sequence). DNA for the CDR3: TGCAGTGCGCGGACAGGGGGCTCGGGCACTGAAGCTTTCTTT. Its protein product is CSARTGGSGTEAFF.

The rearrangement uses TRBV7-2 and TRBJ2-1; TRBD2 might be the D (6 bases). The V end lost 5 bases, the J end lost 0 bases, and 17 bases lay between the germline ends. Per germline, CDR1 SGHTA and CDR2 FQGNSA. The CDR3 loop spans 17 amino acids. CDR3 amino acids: CASSPTLRDSSYNEQFF. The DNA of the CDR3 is TGTGCCAGCAGCCCTACCCTCCGGGACTCCTCCTACAATGAGCAGTTCTTC.

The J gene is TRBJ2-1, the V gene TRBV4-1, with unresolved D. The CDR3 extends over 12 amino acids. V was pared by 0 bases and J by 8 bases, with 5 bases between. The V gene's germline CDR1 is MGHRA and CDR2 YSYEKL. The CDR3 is CASSQERYEQFF. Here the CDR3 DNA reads TGCGCCAGCAGCCAAGAGAGGTATGAGCAGTTCTTC.

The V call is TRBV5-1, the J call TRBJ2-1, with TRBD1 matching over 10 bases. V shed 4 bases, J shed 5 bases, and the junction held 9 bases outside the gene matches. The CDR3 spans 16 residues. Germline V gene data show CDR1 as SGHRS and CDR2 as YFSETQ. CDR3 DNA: TGCGCCAGCAGCCTTAATCCGGGACAGGGGAACAATGAGCAGTTCTTC. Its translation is CASSLNPGQGNNEQFF.

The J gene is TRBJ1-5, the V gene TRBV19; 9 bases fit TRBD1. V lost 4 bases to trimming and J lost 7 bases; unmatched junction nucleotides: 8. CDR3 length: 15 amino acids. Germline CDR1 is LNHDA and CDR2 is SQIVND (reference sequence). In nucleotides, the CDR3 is TGTGCCAGTAGTAAAATAACAGGGGGCGCCCAGCCCCAGCATTTT. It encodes CASSKITGGAQPQHF.

The CDR3 DNA reads as TGTGCCAGCTCGGCGGGACAGGGGGCCACTGAAGCTTTCTTT. Protein: CASSAGQGATEAFF. The rearrangement joins TRBV18 to TRBJ1-1; 12 nucleotides line up with TRBD1. The CDR3 consists of 14 residues. Germline values: CDR1 KGHSH, CDR2 LQKENI. V trimming: 6 bases; J trimming: 4 bases; junction bases outside the gene matches: 3.

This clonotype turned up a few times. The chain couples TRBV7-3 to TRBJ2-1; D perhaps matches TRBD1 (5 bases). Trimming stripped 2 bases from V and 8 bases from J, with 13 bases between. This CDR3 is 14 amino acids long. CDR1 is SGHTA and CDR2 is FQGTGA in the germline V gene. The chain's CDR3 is CASSLQGTGDEQFF. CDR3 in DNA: TGTGCCAGCAGCTTACAGGGAACTGGGGATGAGCAGTTCTTC.

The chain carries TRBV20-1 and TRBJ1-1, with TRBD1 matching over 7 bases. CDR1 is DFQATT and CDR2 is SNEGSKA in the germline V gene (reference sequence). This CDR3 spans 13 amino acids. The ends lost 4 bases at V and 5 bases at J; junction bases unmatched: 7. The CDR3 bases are TGCAGTGCTAAACAGGGGAGGTGGACTGAAGCTTTCTTT. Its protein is CSAKQGRWTEAFF.

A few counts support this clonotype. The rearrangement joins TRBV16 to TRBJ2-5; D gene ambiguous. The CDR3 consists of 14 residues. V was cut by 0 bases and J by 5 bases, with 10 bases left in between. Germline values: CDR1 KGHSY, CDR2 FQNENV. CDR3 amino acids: CASSQSYSMETQYF. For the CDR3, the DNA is TGTGCCAGCAGCCAATCCTACAGTATGGAGACCCAGTACTTC.

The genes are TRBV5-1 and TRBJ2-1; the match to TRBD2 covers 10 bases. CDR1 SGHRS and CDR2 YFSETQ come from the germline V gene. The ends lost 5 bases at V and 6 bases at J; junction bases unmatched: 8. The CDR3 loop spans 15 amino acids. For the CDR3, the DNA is TGCGCCAGCAGAGCCCTAGCGGGAGACATCAATGAGCAGTTCTTC. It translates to CASRALAGDINEQFF.

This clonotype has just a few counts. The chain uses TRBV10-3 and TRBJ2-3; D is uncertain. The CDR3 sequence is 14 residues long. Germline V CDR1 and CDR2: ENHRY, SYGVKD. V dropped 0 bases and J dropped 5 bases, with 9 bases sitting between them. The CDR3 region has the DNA TGTGCCATCAGTGAGTCGATGGTACTAGATACGCAGTATTTT. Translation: CAISESMVLDTQYF.

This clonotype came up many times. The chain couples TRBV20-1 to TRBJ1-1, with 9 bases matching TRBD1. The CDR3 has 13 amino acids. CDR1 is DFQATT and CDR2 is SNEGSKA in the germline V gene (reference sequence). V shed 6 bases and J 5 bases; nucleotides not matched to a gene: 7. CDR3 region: CSAAQGASTEAFF. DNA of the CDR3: TGCAGTGCCGCACAGGGGGCGAGTACTGAAGCTTTCTTT.

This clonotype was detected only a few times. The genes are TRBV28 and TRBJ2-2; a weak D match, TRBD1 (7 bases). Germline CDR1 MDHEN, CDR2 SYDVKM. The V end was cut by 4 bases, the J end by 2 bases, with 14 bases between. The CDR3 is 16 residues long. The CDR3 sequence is CASSSTRDRNTGELFF. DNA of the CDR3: TGTGCCAGCAGTTCAACGCGGGACAGAAACACCGGGGAGCTGTTTTTT.

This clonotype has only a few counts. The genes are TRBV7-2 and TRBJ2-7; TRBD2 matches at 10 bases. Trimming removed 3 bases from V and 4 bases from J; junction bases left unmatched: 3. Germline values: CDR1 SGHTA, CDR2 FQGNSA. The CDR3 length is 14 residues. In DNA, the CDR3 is TGTGCCAGCAGCTTGCTAGCGGGAGTTTACGAGCAGTACTTC. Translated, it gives CASSLLAGVYEQYF.